This entry is about one TCR beta chain. The data were taken from a study of Tregs in tolerant kidney transplant recipients. The data were produced by immunoSEQ multiplex PCR, yet TCRdb's version contains in-frame clones alone and is incomplete. The sample lists 35,000 to 55,000 clones; under 95% were seen once. This sequence originates from a human donor in good health. Material: Tregs from blood.

CDR3 protein: CASSPGWSEGTEAFF. As DNA, the CDR3 is TGTGCCAGCAGCCCCGGGTGGAGTGAGGGCACTGAAGCTTTCTTT. The V and J genes are TRBV6-5 and TRBJ1-1; D is ambiguous. This CDR3 has 15 amino acids. The germline V gene encodes CDR1 MNHEY and CDR2 SVGAGI. Trimming shortened V by 6 bases and J by 4 bases, and 18 bases separated the two germline ends.